A single sample is the source of the 28 T cell receptor beta chains below, sequenced in a study of blood T cell repertoires in COVID-19. Libraries were prepared by immunoSEQ multiplex PCR; TCRdb keeps only in-frame clonotypes and omits some of them. The data show under 200,000 clones, approximately 86% seen once. The sample was peripheral blood. All receptors derive from a woman aged 80 or over in a cohort sampled during active or convalescent COVID-19.

The rearrangement uses TRBV11-2 and TRBJ2-1; 10 bases are shared with TRBD2. The CDR3 totals 15 residues. Germline trimming cut 4 bases from V and 7 bases from J; bases unmatched to any gene: 7. Germline assignment: CDR1 SGHAT and CDR2 FQNNGV. CDR3 protein: CASSSLAGRRNEQFF. The CDR3, as DNA: TGTGCCAGCAGCTCACTAGCGGGACGTCGGAATGAGCAGTTCTTC.

This clone was observed a single time. V is TRBV18 and J is TRBJ2-1, with D possibly matching TRBD1 (6 bases). Germline CDR1 and CDR2: KGHSH and LQKENI. With 4 bases removed from V and 4 bases from J, the gap between germline ends came to 17 bases. This CDR3 region has 16 residues. This chain's CDR3 is CASSQQGVGLYNEQFF. CDR3 coding DNA: TGTGCCAGCTCACAACAGGGTGTCGGATTGTACAATGAGCAGTTCTTC.

This clone has only a few counts. The chain combines TRBV9 with TRBJ2-1, with D tentatively TRBD1 (7 bases). The CDR3 contains 13 residues. Trimming pared 2 bases from V and 12 bases from J, leaving 15 bases between. Germline lookup yields CDR1 SGDLS and CDR2 YYNGEE. The CDR3 bases are TGTGCCAGCAGCGTTGGGAACAGGGGAGGGCAGTTCTTC. Protein sequence: CASSVGNRGGQFF.

The rearrangement uses TRBV9 and TRBJ2-7; D is perhaps TRBD1 (6 bases). Deletions cut 4 bases from V and 2 bases from J, with 16 bases between. The CDR3 has 15 residues. CDR1 and CDR2 from the germline V gene are SGDLS and YYNGEE. Here the CDR3 DNA reads TGTGCCAGCAGCACCAGGGGACAAACACCCTACGAGCAGTACTTC. It translates to CASSTRGQTPYEQYF.

This chain joins TRBV6-6 and TRBJ2-5; TRBD2 matches 12 bases. Trimming cost V 6 bases and J 1 base; bases outside gene matches: 3. The CDR3 totals 15 residues. Germline V lookup: CDR1 MNHNY, CDR2 SVGAGI (reference sequence). CDR3 region: CASRTSGGPQETQYF. The DNA for the CDR3 is TGTGCCAGCAGAACTAGCGGGGGGCCCCAAGAGACCCAGTACTTC.

This rearrangement joins TRBV11-3 to TRBJ2-2; D gene unclear. Trimming left V 5 bases short and J 5 bases short, with 12 bases between. The CDR3 extends over 14 amino acids. CDR1 is SGHNT, CDR2 YENEEA, per germline. The CDR3 DNA is TGTGCCAGCAGCCTCTCGCGTGCTACCGGGGAGCTGTTTTTT. Translated, it gives CASSLSRATGELFF.

J is TRBJ2-3 and V is TRBV27; 8 bases line up with TRBD2. Germline V CDR1 and CDR2: MNHEY, SMNVEV (reference sequence). The CDR3 consists of 18 residues. The J segment lost 1 base and the V segment lost 5 bases, leaving 14 bases of the junction unmatched. This CDR3 reads CASSHYRWRGEGTDTQYF. The CDR3 bases are TGTGCCAGCAGTCACTACCGTTGGCGGGGGGAGGGCACAGATACGCAGTATTTT.

With respect to this clone: One end of the junction is discordant with germline, which a read error may explain. The gene calls are TRBV11-2 and TRBJ2-1; 10 positions match TRBD2. Germline V gene lookup returns CDR1 SGHAT and CDR2 FQNNGV. This CDR3 is 15 amino acids long. The CDR3 protein is CASSLDGGLANEQFF. The CDR3 DNA sequence: TGTGCCAGCAGCCTAGATGGGGGACTAGCGAATGAGCAGTTCTTC.

This clone appeared a few times. The rearrangement uses TRBV18 and TRBJ1-1, with 9 bases that match TRBD1. The length of the CDR3 is 14 residues. The germline CDR1 and CDR2 sequences are KGHSH and LQKENI. V trimming: 1 base; J trimming: 5 bases; junction bases outside the gene matches: 2. CDR3 bases: TGTGCCAGCTCACCACGTGGACAGGGGACTGAAGCTTTCTTT. Residues: CASSPRGQGTEAFF.

V and J are TRBV28 and TRBJ1-5; D ambiguous. CDR3 length: 12 residues. The V end was cut by 7 bases, the J end by 6 bases, with 10 bases between. Germline CDR1 and CDR2: MDHEN and SYDVKM. CDR3 loop: CASNSLSQPQHF. The CDR3 DNA reads as TGTGCCAGCAATAGTCTTAGTCAGCCCCAGCATTTT.

This chain uses TRBV3-1 (or the pseudogene TRBV3-2) with TRBJ1-5; the D is unclear. This CDR3 has 13 amino acids. V lost 5 bases, J lost 7 bases, and 12 bases lay in between. Looked up from germline, CDR1 is LGHDT and CDR2 is YNNKEL (reference sequence). The CDR3 DNA sequence: TGTGCCAGCAGCGTTACGGTTCAACAGCCCCAGCATTTT. As protein: CASSVTVQQPQHF.

This clone appeared a single time. The CDR3 DNA follows: TGCGCCAGCACCCAGGCAGGGGCCAACTACGAGCAGTACTTC. This sequence encodes CASTQAGANYEQYF. This chain uses TRBV10-2 with TRBJ2-7, with D possibly being TRBD1 (6 bases). This CDR3 is built from 14 residues. CDR1 and CDR2 from the germline V gene are WSHSY and SAAADI. The V and J ends lost 7 bases and 3 bases respectively, with 16 bases between them.

The chain couples TRBV18 to TRBJ1-1; TRBD1 matches 7 bases. The CDR3 has 15 residues. The V gene's germline CDR1 is KGHSH and CDR2 LQKENI. The junction had 4 bases not matched to a gene; V was cut back by 3 bases and J by 0 bases. Written as DNA, the CDR3 is TGTGCCAGCTCACCCGGACAGGAGATGAACACTGAAGCTTTCTTT. It encodes CASSPGQEMNTEAFF.

The chain couples TRBV5-1 to TRBJ2-2, with D possibly being TRBD1 (6 bases). CDR3 length: 15 residues. V lost 4 bases and J lost 1, with 11 bases in between. Germline loops: CDR1 SGHRS, CDR2 YFSETQ. Here the CDR3 reads CASSADRRNTGELFF. In nucleotides, the CDR3 is TGCGCCAGCAGCGCCGACAGGAGGAACACCGGGGAGCTGTTTTTT. The full variable domain, its missing parts supplied by reference TRBV5-1 and TRBJ2-2, is KAGVTQTPRYLIKTRGQQVTLSCSPISGHRSVSWYQQTPGQGLQFLFEYFSETQRNKGNFPGRFSGRQFSNSRSEMNVSTLELGDSALYLCASSADRRNTGELFFGEGSRLTVL.

The chain has TRBV5-6 and TRBJ2-7; TRBD1 is a possible D gene (6 bases). This CDR3 has 13 residues. V was shortened by 5 bases and J by 3 bases, with 12 bases between the two germline ends. The germline gives CDR1 SGHDT, CDR2 YYEEEE. CDR3 amino acids: CASSFGQYYEQYF. The CDR3 DNA follows: TGTGCCAGCAGTTTTGGACAGTACTACGAGCAGTACTTC. Looking up the rest from reference TRBV5-6 and TRBJ2-7 gives the full variable domain: DAGVTQSPTHLIKTRGQQVTLRCSPKSGHDTVSWYQQALGQGPQFIFQYYEEEERQRGNFPDRFSGHQFPNYSSELNVNALLLGDSALYLCASSFGQYYEQYFGPGTRLTVT.

The CDR3: CASSPGAGGSYEQYF. CDR3 coding DNA: TGTGCCAGTAGTCCCGGGGCAGGGGGCTCCTACGAGCAGTACTTC. The gene calls are TRBV19 and TRBJ2-7; 7 nucleotides match TRBD1. Trimming took 5 bases from V and 0 from J; bases not matched to a gene: 7. CDR1 is LNHDA and CDR2 is SQIVND in the germline V gene (reference sequence). The CDR3 has 15 amino acids.

This clone is a singleton in its sample. V and J are TRBV15 and TRBJ1-2, with TRBD1 matching 9 bases. The CDR3 extends over 13 amino acids. Looked up from germline, CDR1 is LNHNV and CDR2 is YYDKDF (reference sequence). With V trimmed by 5 bases and J by 8 bases, 6 bases remained unmatched. In DNA form, the CDR3 reads TGTGCCACCAGCTGGGACAGGGCCCGGGGCTACACCTTC. It specifies CATSWDRARGYTF.

The genes are TRBV28 and TRBJ1-2, with 10 bases identical to TRBD1. Germline V gives CDR1 MDHEN, CDR2 SYDVKM. The length of the CDR3 is 16 residues. The V gene end was trimmed by 3 bases and the J gene end by 4 bases; junction bases not matched to a gene: 8. The CDR3 DNA reads as TGTGCCAGCAGTTTGGGACAGGGGCCGTACGGCTATGGCTACACCTTC. It is translated as CASSLGQGPYGYGYTF.

The genes are TRBV5-4 and TRBJ2-3; D perhaps matches TRBD2 (6 bases). Trimming stripped 4 bases from V and 4 bases from J, with 13 bases between. Germline CDR1 is SGHNT and CDR2 is YYREEE (reference sequence). The CDR3 is made up of 14 amino acids. The CDR3 bases are TGTGCCAGCAGCCAGAGGGACTTCGCAGATACGCAGTATTTT. Amino acid sequence: CASSQRDFADTQYF.

This clone has a handful of counts. The CDR3 bases are TGTGCCAGCAGCCGACTGACTACCCCTTCAGATACGCAGTATTTT. Amino acid sequence: CASSRLTTPSDTQYF. This chain joins TRBV6-2 or TRBV6-3 and TRBJ2-3; TRBD2 is a possible D gene (5 bases). The CDR3 sequence is 15 residues long. The ends were cut back, 6 bases at V and 4 bases at J, with 17 bases in the middle. Germline CDR1 and CDR2: MNHEY and SVGEGT.

The V gene is TRBV6-6, the J gene TRBJ1-6, with no clear D. Germline loops: CDR1 MNHNY, CDR2 SVGAGI (reference sequence). V dropped 5 bases and J dropped 5 bases, with 13 bases sitting between them. The CDR3 length is 15 residues. CDR3 DNA: TGTGCCAGCAGTCCTACCGGGATTAATAATTCACCCCTCCACTTT. This sequence encodes CASSPTGINNSPLHF.

V usage is TRBV10-3 and J usage is TRBJ2-5; 7 bases align to TRBD1. CDR3 length: 15 residues. V lost 5 bases to trimming and J lost 0 bases; unmatched junction nucleotides: 6. The germline gives CDR1 ENHRY, CDR2 SYGVKD. The CDR3 bases are TGTGCCATCAGTAAGACCGGGACAGACCAAGAGACCCAGTACTTC. Protein product: CAISKTGTDQETQYF.

The chain is built from TRBV7-9 and TRBJ2-1; 10 positions match TRBD1. With 0 bases clipped from V and 7 bases from J, the junction kept 6 bases outside the gene matches. Germline assignment: CDR1 SEHNR and CDR2 FQNEAQ (reference sequence). The CDR3 runs 16 residues. In DNA, the CDR3 is TGTGCCAGCAGCTTAGCTCCGGGACAGGGGTTAAATGAGCAGTTCTTC. It specifies CASSLAPGQGLNEQFF. Supplemented by reference TRBV7-9 and TRBJ2-1, the full variable domain reads DTGVSQNPRHKITKRGQNVTFRCDPISEHNRLYWYRQTLGQGPEFLTYFQNEAQLEKSRLLSDRFSAERPKGSFSTLEIQRTEQGDSAMYLCASSLAPGQGLNEQFFGPGTRLTVL.

V is TRBV7-2 and J is TRBJ1-5; a weak D match, TRBD1 (5 bases). Per germline, CDR1 SGHTA and CDR2 FQGNSA. The CDR3 runs 15 residues. V lost 6 bases, J lost 0 bases, and 12 bases lay in between. The CDR3, as DNA: TGTGCCAGCAGACCCGACAGTTATAGCAATCAGCCCCAGCATTTT. It yields the protein CASRPDSYSNQPQHF.

CDR3 amino acids: CASSEDAGFNTGELFF. In DNA, the CDR3 is TGTGCCAGCAGTGAAGATGCAGGGTTTAACACCGGGGAGCTGTTTTTT. The chain has TRBV2 and TRBJ2-2; the D gene is possibly TRBD1 (5 bases). With 1 base removed from V and 2 bases from J, the gap between germline ends came to 11 bases. Germline V gene sequence: CDR1 SNHLY, CDR2 FYNNEI. The CDR3 spans 16 residues. Full variable domain (missing parts from reference TRBV2 and TRBJ2-2): EPEVTQTPSHQVTQMGQEVILRCVPISNHLYFYWYRQILGQKVEFLVSFYNNEISEKSEIFDDQFSVERPDGSNFTLKIRSTKLEDSAMYFCASSEDAGFNTGELFFGEGSRLTVL.

This clone was recorded only once. This chain joins TRBV10-3 and TRBJ2-5; tentative D call: TRBD2 (5 bases). Trimming took 3 bases from V and 5 from J, leaving 10 bases between them. There are 13 residues in the CDR3. Germline-derived CDR1 and CDR2 are ENHRY and SYGVKD. The CDR3 DNA follows: TGTGCCATCAGTGACGAGGGCGGGGAGACCCAGTACTTC. Protein product: CAISDEGGETQYF.

The chain combines TRBV5-1 with TRBJ1-5, with D unresolved. The CDR3 totals 15 residues. The V end lost 2 bases, the J end lost 6 bases, and 15 bases lay between the germline ends. CDR1 and CDR2 from the germline V gene are SGHRS and YFSETQ. The CDR3 DNA is TGCGCCAGCAGCTTTGAGGGCCTGCGAAGTCAGCCCCAGCATTTT. It translates to CASSFEGLRSQPQHF.

The chain combines TRBV5-1 with TRBJ1-6; 7 nucleotides line up with TRBD1. There are 21 residues in the CDR3. Per germline, CDR1 SGHRS and CDR2 YFSETQ. The V gene end was trimmed by 5 bases and the J gene end by 0 bases; junction bases not matched to a gene: 20. The CDR3 spells CASRIIPGQRHPSSYNSPLHF. The DNA of the CDR3 is TGCGCCAGCAGGATCATACCGGGACAGCGCCACCCGAGCTCCTATAATTCACCCCTCCACTTT.